Listed below are T cell receptor beta chains from one sample, sequenced in a study of cytomegalovirus exposure and HLA in healthy donors. Method: immunoSEQ multiplex PCR; TCRdb's copy keeps in-frame clones and lacks some. The data contain over 130,000 clones, around 65% of them singletons. The specimen sequenced was PBMCs. The receptors stem from a male donor in good health and CMV-seronegative. Each CDR3 is given with its conserved first and last residue. A D gene is named only where the DNA matches it firmly. Expanded clones get a size class; other rows say once, few or many, or leave the size out.

d_call	v_call	clone_size	j_call	cdr3_aa	cdr3_nt
TRBD1	TRBV5-6	NA	TRBJ1-2	CASSVKGQLGYTF	TGTGCCAGCAGCGTAAAGGGACAGTTAGGCTACACCTTC
TRBD2	TRBV6-6	NA	TRBJ2-5	CASILTSGETQYF	TGTGCCAGCATTTTGACTAGCGGAGAGACCCAGTACTTC
NA	TRBV29-1	NA	TRBJ1-1	CSVEKAGGNTGAFF	TGCAGCGTTGAGAAAGCGGGGGGGAACACTGGAGCTTTCTTT
TRBD2	TRBV5-4	NA	TRBJ2-1	CASSFHFLAGVNEQFF	TGTGCCAGCAGCTTCCACTTCCTAGCGGGGGTCAATGAGCAGTTCTTC
TRBD1	TRBV19	NA	TRBJ1-3	CASSNWTGGNTIYF	TGTGCCAGTAGTAACTGGACAGGGGGGAACACCATATATTTT
NA	TRBV2	NA	TRBJ2-3	CASSVSGTDTQYF	TGTGCCAGCAGTGTTAGCGGCACAGATACGCAGTATTTT
NA	TRBV7-9	NA	TRBJ2-5	CASSFVVAGETQYF	TGTGCCAGCAGCTTCGTCGTCGCGGGAGAGACCCAGTACTTC
TRBD1	TRBV5-1	NA	TRBJ1-3	CASSLFGTAVGNTIYF	TGCGCCAGCAGCTTGTTTGGGACAGCAGTTGGAAACACCATATATTTT
TRBD1	TRBV7-8	once	TRBJ2-7	CASSPDRFFSYEQYF	TGTGCCAGCAGCCCGGACAGGTTTTTCTCCTACGAGCAGTACTTC
NA	TRBV6-5	few	TRBJ2-7	CASVSGREQYF	TGTGCCAGCGTCTCAGGTCGCGAGCAGTACTTC
NA	TRBV6-5	NA	TRBJ2-7	CASSYSAEGLNEQYF	TGTGCCAGCAGTTACTCGGCGGAGGGGCTGAACGAGCAGTACTTC
NA	TRBV15	NA	TRBJ1-2	CATSRDRSYGYTF	TGTGCCACCAGCAGAGATCGTAGCTATGGCTACACCTTC
NA	TRBV12-5	NA	TRBJ2-1	CASGLDYRVRSYNEQFF	TGTGCTAGTGGTTTGGACTACAGGGTGAGGTCCTACAATGAGCAGTTCTTC
NA	TRBV6-5	NA	TRBJ2-2	CASSYSTGGEAGELFF	TGTGCCAGCAGTTACTCGACCGGGGGAGAAGCCGGGGAGCTGTTTTTT
TRBD1	TRBV7-8	NA	TRBJ1-2	CASSLVGTGFRGYTF	TGTGCCAGCAGCTTAGTAGGGACAGGGTTCCGCGGCTACACCTTC
NA	TRBV5-1	NA	TRBJ2-2	CASSTHTGELFF	TGCGCCAGCAGTACACACACCGGGGAGCTGTTTTTT
TRBD2	TRBV29-1	NA	TRBJ2-7	CSVEGLASGSTYEQYF	TGCAGCGTTGAAGGACTAGCTAGCGGTTCGACCTACGAGCAGTACTTC
TRBD1	TRBV29-1	NA	TRBJ1-2	CSVGRDRDPYGYTF	TGCAGCGTTGGCCGGGACAGGGACCCCTATGGCTACACCTTC
TRBD2	TRBV19	few	TRBJ2-7	CASSIGLAGTYEQYF	TGTGCCAGTAGTATCGGACTAGCGGGGACCTACGAGCAGTACTTC
TRBD2	TRBV7-2	NA	TRBJ2-1	CASSPRGSSGGRRYNEQFF	TGTGCCAGCAGCCCGAGGGGGTCTAGCGGGGGGCGAAGGTACAATGAGCAGTTCTTC
NA	TRBV28	few	TRBJ2-7	CASVSGALSGYEQYF	TGTGCCAGCGTTTCAGGGGCGCTTTCAGGATACGAGCAGTACTTC
NA	TRBV6-1	few	TRBJ1-4	CASSVDRFNEKLFF	TGTGCCAGCAGCGTAGACAGGTTTAATGAAAAACTGTTTTTT
TRBD1	TRBV6-5	NA	TRBJ2-1	CASSYSGDRGQGEQFF	TGTGCCAGCAGTTACTCAGGGGACAGGGGGCAAGGTGAGCAGTTCTTC
TRBD1	TRBV28	NA	TRBJ1-2	CASSSARGRVYGYTF	TGTGCCAGCAGTTCCGCCAGGGGGCGCGTCTATGGCTACACCTTC
NA	TRBV9	few	TRBJ2-5	CASSVDLGETQYF	TGTGCCAGCAGCGTAGACCTCGGAGAGACCCAGTACTTC
NA	TRBV7-9	NA	TRBJ1-6	CSSSLPLQALHF	TGTTCCAGCAGCTTACCCCTACAGGCCCTCCACTTT
NA	TRBV6-5	NA	TRBJ2-7	CASTGGREVYEQYF	TGTGCCAGCACCGGGGGCCGGGAGGTGTACGAGCAGTACTTC
NA	TRBV11-2	NA	TRBJ1-2	CASSPWSATYGYTF	TGTGCCAGCAGCCCCTGGTCTGCTACCTATGGCTACACCTTC
TRBD2	TRBV5-4	NA	TRBJ2-1	CASSLAGLAYNEQFF	TGTGCCAGCAGCTTGGCGGGACTAGCCTACAATGAGCAGTTCTTC
NA	TRBV4-2	NA	TRBJ1-1	CASSLTRQGRIETEAFF	TGTGCCAGCAGCCTAACACGCCAGGGAAGAATAGAAACTGAAGCTTTCTTT
TRBD1	TRBV18	NA	TRBJ2-2	CASSPWTGDTGELFF	TGTGCCAGCTCACCTTGGACAGGGGACACCGGGGAGCTGTTTTTT
NA	TRBV28	NA	TRBJ2-7	CASSRGTDYEQYF	TGTGCCAGCAGTCGGGGGACAGACTACGAGCAGTACTTC
NA	TRBV7-9	once	TRBJ1-2	CASSSLTGRDGYTF	TGTGCCAGCAGCTCATTAACGGGGAGAGATGGCTACACCTTC
TRBD2	TRBV29-1	medium-sized	TRBJ2-5	CSVEEYPAGGRETQYF	TGCAGCGTTGAAGAATATCCAGCGGGGGGGCGTGAGACCCAGTACTTC
NA	TRBV15	NA	TRBJ2-7	CATSRGTEFSYEQYF	TGTGCCACCAGCAGAGGGACAGAATTTTCTTACGAGCAGTACTTC
NA	TRBV19	NA	TRBJ2-2	CASSRVGLGNTGELFF	TGTGCCAGTAGTAGAGTAGGTCTAGGGAACACCGGGGAGCTGTTTTTT
NA	TRBV19	NA	TRBJ1-2	CASSIPSFVGGHGYTF	TGTGCCAGTAGTATCCCGTCGTTCGTCGGGGGTCATGGCTACACCTTC
TRBD1	TRBV27	NA	TRBJ1-1	CASSRQGATEAFF	TGTGCCAGCAGCCGACAGGGCGCCACTGAAGCTTTCTTT
NA	TRBV7-2	NA	TRBJ2-1	CASSLLGDEQFF	TGTGCCAGCAGCTTATTGGGCGATGAGCAGTTCTTC
NA	TRBV7-9	NA	TRBJ1-2	CASSPDRTPYGYTF	TGTGCCAGCAGCCCAGACAGGACTCCCTATGGCTACACCTTC
NA	TRBV18	NA	TRBJ2-5	CASSLYQETQYF	TGTGCCAGCTCACTATACCAAGAGACCCAGTACTTC
NA	TRBV28	once	TRBJ1-3	CASSGSISGNTIYF	TGTGCCAGCAGTGGGAGCATCTCTGGAAACACCATATATTTT
NA	TRBV19	NA	TRBJ1-2	CASSGAWAYGYTF	TGTGCCAGCAGCGGAGCGTGGGCCTATGGCTACACCTTC
NA	TRBV2	NA	TRBJ2-7	CASSNNRDLQYSPYEQYF	TGTGCCAGCAGTAACAACAGGGACCTTCAATACTCCCCCTACGAGCAGTACTTC